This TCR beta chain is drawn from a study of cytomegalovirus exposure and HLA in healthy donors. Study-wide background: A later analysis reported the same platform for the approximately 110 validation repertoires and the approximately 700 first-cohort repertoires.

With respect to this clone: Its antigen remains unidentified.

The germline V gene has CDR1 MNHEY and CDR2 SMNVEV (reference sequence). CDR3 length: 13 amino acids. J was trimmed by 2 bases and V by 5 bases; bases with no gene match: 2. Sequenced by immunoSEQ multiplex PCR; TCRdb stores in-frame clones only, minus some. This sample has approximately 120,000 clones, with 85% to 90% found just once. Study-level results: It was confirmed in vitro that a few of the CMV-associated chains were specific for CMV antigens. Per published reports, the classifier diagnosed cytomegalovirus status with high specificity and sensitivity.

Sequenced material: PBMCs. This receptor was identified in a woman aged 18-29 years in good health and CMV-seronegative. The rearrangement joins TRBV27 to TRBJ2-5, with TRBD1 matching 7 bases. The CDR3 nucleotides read TGTGCCAGCAGTCGGGGACAGCAAGAGACCCAGTACTTC. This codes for CASSRGQQETQYF.